A selection of T cell receptor beta chains follows, all from one sample in a study of blood T cell repertoires in COVID-19. Here immunoSEQ multiplex PCR was the method, and the copy in TCRdb shows in-frame clones only, minus some. The repertoire holds some 80,000 clones, with around nine tenths as singletons. Sequencing was done on a sample of peripheral blood. The origin of the receptors is a human donor in a cohort sampled during active COVID-19. Each CDR3 is given with its conserved first and last residue. Fields, in order: V gene, J gene, CDR3 protein.

TRBV28,TRBJ1-2,CASSVTGNRGYTF
TRBV7-2,TRBJ1-5,CASSQERQPQHF
TRBV4-1,TRBJ1-5,CASSQDRSLSNQPQHF
TRBV30,TRBJ2-1,CAWSTGAGYGEQFF
TRBV5-4,TRBJ2-1,CASSLSGVGRNEQFF
TRBV4-3,TRBJ1-5,CASSQVIAGQPQHF
TRBV5-1,TRBJ2-5,CASSPGQETQYF
TRBV10-3,TRBJ2-3,CAIRLAGESDTQYF
TRBV20-1,TRBJ2-3,CSASPRGEITDTQYF
TRBV2,TRBJ2-1,CASRGTSGVSSYNEQFF
TRBV7-2,TRBJ1-1,CASSFTGTGGGTEAFF
TRBV28,TRBJ2-7,CASKLAGTGTYEQYF
TRBV13,TRBJ2-7,CASSLGAGNEQYF
TRBV27,TRBJ2-7,CATRRGGSFEQYF
TRBV28,TRBJ1-4,CASSEKLAGEKLFF
TRBV19,TRBJ2-7,CASSPSWTGLYEQYF
TRBV29-1,TRBJ2-7,CSVRIDLTYEQYF
TRBV3-1/TRBV3-2,TRBJ2-5,CASSPGRAWETQYF
TRBV28,TRBJ2-7,CASSLSPGLAGKSSYEQYF
TRBV6-6,TRBJ2-7,CASSTGTSAAYEQYF
TRBV6-6,TRBJ1-1,CASSTLGGTEAFF
TRBV24-1,TRBJ2-3,CATSGGTGGKDTQYF
TRBV5-1,TRBJ1-1,CASSSGMNTEAFF
TRBV27,TRBJ1-6,CASSFGTTSPLHF
TRBV10-3,TRBJ1-2,CATALGVDYGYTF
TRBV24-1,TRBJ2-1,CATSDPSGGPYNEQFF
TRBV10-3,TRBJ2-1,CAIKLRDSYNEQFF
TRBV12-3/TRBV12-4,TRBJ1-1,CASSLASRTEAFF
TRBV30,TRBJ2-7,CACYSYRVHEQYF
TRBV30,TRBJ1-3,CAWSLNTIYF
TRBV25-1,TRBJ1-1,CAIQGHGNTEAFF
TRBV5-6,TRBJ2-2,CASSLGDIYTGELFF
TRBV10-1,TRBJ2-2,CASSGLAGGLRTGELFF
TRBV9,TRBJ1-5,CASSVGPYSNQPQHF
TRBV24-1,TRBJ2-5,CATSVTGHPSQETQYF
TRBV3-1/TRBV3-2,TRBJ2-6,CASSPNDRGASGANVLTF
TRBV6-5,TRBJ2-2,CASSWDRKNTGELFF
TRBV9,TRBJ2-7,CASSVGPGLPYEQYF
TRBV5-5,TRBJ1-1,CASSLARTGQGMNTEAFF
TRBV5-6,TRBJ1-3,CASSSYYGGQPWNTIYF
TRBV29-1,TRBJ2-2,CSVGTGQATGELFF
TRBV10-3,TRBJ2-7,CAISETGRLAGSYEQYF
TRBV5-1,TRBJ1-1,CASTLTQGAKTEAFF
TRBV6-1,TRBJ2-7,CASSETAGIPYEQYF
TRBV19,TRBJ1-1,CASSIPGTEAFF
TRBV4-2,TRBJ2-7,CASSHSLVEDEQYF
TRBV4-2,TRBJ1-2,CASSQVTGNYGYTF
TRBV28,TRBJ1-3,CASSLEGQSSGNTIYF
TRBV9,TRBJ1-2,CASSPRDTSYGYTF
TRBV11-3,TRBJ1-1,CASTRRGRGGPSEAFF
TRBV18,TRBJ1-1,CASSPRANTEAFF
TRBV14,TRBJ2-6,CASSHRDIRSGANVLTF